This T cell receptor beta chain derives from a study of OX40 agonist ivuxolimab in advanced cancers. At the level of the study: While on treatment, patients had intravenous ivuxolimab at 0.01 to 10 mg/kg every 2 weeks. Mean age about 60 years, range about 20 to 85; nearly 85% male.

Trimming took 5 bases from V and 4 from J, leaving 16 bases between them. The CDR3 covers 15 residues. Germline values: CDR1 SGHRS, CDR2 YFSETQ. TCRdb's table, derived via immunoSEQ multiplex PCR, lists solely in-frame clones and lacks some. This sample has nearly 80,000 clones; 90% occur once, and the top ten carry 0.25% to 0.35%. The input for sequencing was CD4+ or CD8+ T cells sorted from blood, taken in a trial of the OX40 agonist ivuxolimab. The receptor was derived from an adult with an advanced solid tumor such as melanoma, head and neck, liver or kidney cancer. The rearrangement links TRBV5-1 to TRBJ2-1; no reliable D call. This CDR3 is CASSSLQSQYNEQFF. The CDR3 DNA is TGCGCCAGCAGTAGTCTACAGAGCCAGTACAATGAGCAGTTCTTC.